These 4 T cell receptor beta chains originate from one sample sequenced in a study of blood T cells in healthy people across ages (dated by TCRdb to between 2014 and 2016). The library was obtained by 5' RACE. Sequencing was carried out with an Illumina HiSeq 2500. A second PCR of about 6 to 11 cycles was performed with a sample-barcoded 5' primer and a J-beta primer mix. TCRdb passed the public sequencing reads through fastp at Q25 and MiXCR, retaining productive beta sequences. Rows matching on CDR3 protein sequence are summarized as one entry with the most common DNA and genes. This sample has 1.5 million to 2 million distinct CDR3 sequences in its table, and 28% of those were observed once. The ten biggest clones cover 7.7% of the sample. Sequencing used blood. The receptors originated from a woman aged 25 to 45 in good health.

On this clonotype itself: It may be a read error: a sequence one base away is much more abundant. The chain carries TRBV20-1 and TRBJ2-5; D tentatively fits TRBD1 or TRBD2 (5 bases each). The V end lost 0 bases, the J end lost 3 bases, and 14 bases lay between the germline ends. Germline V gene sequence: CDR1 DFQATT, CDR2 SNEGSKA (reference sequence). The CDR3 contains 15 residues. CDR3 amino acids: CSARDGAMREETQYF. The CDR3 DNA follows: TGCAGTGCTAGAGACGGGGCTATGAGGGAAGAGACCCAGTACTTC.

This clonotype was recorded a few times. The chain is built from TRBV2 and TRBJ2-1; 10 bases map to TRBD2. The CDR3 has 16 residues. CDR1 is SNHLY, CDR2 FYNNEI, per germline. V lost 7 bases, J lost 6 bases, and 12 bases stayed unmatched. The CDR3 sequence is CASIKRESGRVNEQFF. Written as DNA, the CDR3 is TGTGCCAGCATCAAGAGAGAAAGCGGGAGGGTCAATGAGCAGTTCTTC. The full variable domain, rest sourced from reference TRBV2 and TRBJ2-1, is EPEVTQTPSHQVTQMGQEVILRCVPISNHLYFYWYRQILGQKVEFLVSFYNNEISEKSEIFDDQFSVERPDGSNFTLKIRSTKLEDSAMYFCASIKRESGRVNEQFFGPGTRLTVL.

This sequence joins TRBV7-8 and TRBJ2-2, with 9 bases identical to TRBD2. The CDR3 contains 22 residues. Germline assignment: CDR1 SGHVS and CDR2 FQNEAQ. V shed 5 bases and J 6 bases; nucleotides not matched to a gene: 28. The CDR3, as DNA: TGTGCCAGCAGCCCTAGGAGGGTGAGGGTAGCGGGAGACCCAGACACCTCCGGGGAGCTGTTTTTT. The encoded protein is CASSPRRVRVAGDPDTSGELFF.

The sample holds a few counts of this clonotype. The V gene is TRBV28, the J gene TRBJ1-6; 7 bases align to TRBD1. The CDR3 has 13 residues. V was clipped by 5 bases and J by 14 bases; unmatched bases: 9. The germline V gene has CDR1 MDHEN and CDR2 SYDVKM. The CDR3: CASSKGDRDSLHF. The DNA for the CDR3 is TGTGCCAGCAGTAAGGGGGACAGAGATTCCCTCCACTTT.